This TCR beta chain came from a study of blood T cell repertoires in COVID-19. At the level of the study: The study drew acute and convalescent COVID-19 samples from the United States, Italy and Spain. From T cells, B-cell-depleted T cells, or PBMCs came the material, which was cDNA or gDNA.

Original methodology: Reference gene primer amplification gave nucleated cell count estimates. Produced via immunoSEQ multiplex PCR; TCRdb's table is partial and in-frame only. V and J calls plus clone size are reproduced from that table; the DNA served to infer D and trimming. The repertoire holds about 42,000 clones, with 70% to 90% as singletons. CDR1 and CDR2 (germline): MNHNY, SVGAGI (reference sequence). The CDR3 loop spans 13 amino acids. Sequences were obtained from peripheral blood. The chain couples TRBV6-6 to TRBJ1-5, with D tentatively TRBD1 (5 bases). The source is a human donor in a cohort sampled during active COVID-19. Here the CDR3 DNA reads TGTGTATCCGGGGGGGGGAAAAATCAGCCCCAGCATTTT. Its translation is CVSGGGKNQPQHF.